The subject of this entry is one T cell receptor beta chain. RNA, at roughly 0.5 to 1 ug, was reverse transcribed with random hexamers. A multiplex approach, immunoSEQ multiplex PCR, amplified TCR beta CDR3 across 54 Vbeta and 13 Jbeta. TCRdb re-derived calls from the immunoSEQ multiplex PCR reads in MiXCR, one entry per CDR3 protein. The sample contains about 60,000 distinct CDR3 sequences, just under 95% of which appear only once. Sequencing of TCR beta drew on CD8+ and CD4+ T cells from blood. Negative isolation was used for CD8+ and CD4+ T cells, and FACS enrichment was applied to TEMRA cells. The data belong to a study of CD8 T cells in Susac syndrome. With 10 bases clipped from V and 0 bases from J, the junction kept 5 bases outside the gene matches. CDR1 MNHEY and CDR2 SMNVEV come from the germline V gene (reference sequence). There are 13 residues in the CDR3.

Sequences were obtained from CD8+ T cells from PBMCs. The receptor's source is a human donor with multiple sclerosis. The chain couples TRBV27 to TRBJ2-7; the match to TRBD2 covers 8 bases. The CDR3 reads CATREGPSYEQYF. The CDR3 DNA sequence: TGTGCCACCCGGGAGGGGCCCTCCTACGAGCAGTACTTC.